This T cell receptor beta chain emerged from a study of OX40 agonist ivuxolimab in advanced cancers. Broadly, across the study: Ivuxolimab, which targeted the costimulatory receptor OX40 (CD134), was an agonistic, fully human IgG2 monoclonal antibody. Intravenous ivuxolimab was administered to patients every 2 weeks at six dose levels: 0.01, 0.1, 0.3, 1.5, 3 and 10 mg/kg. The monotherapy dose-escalation portion (N of about 49 patients) of the phase I ivuxolimab trial is reported in the paper. Of the 50 or so patients in dose escalation, about 20 had hepatocellular carcinoma, some 15 had melanoma, 9 had renal cell carcinoma and 9 had head and neck cancer. In the dose-escalation cohort, 82.7% of patients were male, and the mean age was around 60 years, with a range of 23 to 79. Partial responses occurred in three dose-escalation patients, of whom one had hepatocellular carcinoma and two had cutaneous melanoma. The point of sequencing TCRbeta in the periphery was to test whether ivuxolimab changed TCR sequence diversity and drove clonal T-cell expansion. Patients were allowed to have had prior anti-PD-1, anti-PD-L1 or anti-CTLA-4 therapy, and approximately 40% of the dose-escalation patients had been treated with checkpoint inhibitors. The research as a whole found: Which antigens the clonally expanded peripheral T cells were specific for was not determined. After ivuxolimab, more expanded clones were found on average in CD8+ T cells than in CD4+ T cells. In the 0.1-3.0 mg/kg groups, partial responders were among the patients with the lowest normalized peripheral clonal expansion, particularly in CD8+ T cells. Low levels of normalized T-cell clonal expansion were also seen in some nonresponding patients. At doses of 0.1 to 3.0 mg/kg, clonal expansion of both CD4+ and CD8+ T cells in blood was seen between baseline and week 6.

Genomic DNA was isolated from the sorted cells so that the TCRbeta CDR3 region could be sequenced. The immunoSEQ Assay was used to sequence the TCRbeta CDR3 regions. The source is immuneACCESS, and TCRdb retained only in-frame sequences with V and J called. Part of the clones is not carried over; for the studies checked, unresolved V genes explain less than half of this, and the remainder is unexplained. The sample table shows 60,000 to 70,000 clones, and roughly 80% are seen once. The biggest ten clones account for roughly 0.4% of the sample. In the germline V gene, CDR1 corresponds to SGHRS and CDR2 to YFSETQ. From its cysteine to its phenylalanine, the CDR3 spans 12 amino acids. Just the 36-base CDR3 DNA is kept, in frame starting at base 1. V is clipped by 2 bases and J by 4 bases, and the sequence between their germline boundaries is 6 bases long. Patients with autoimmune disease history or receiving systemic immunosuppression were excluded from the trial. Peripheral blood for TCR sequencing was collected from all dose cohorts at baseline, on cycle 4 day 1, and on cycle 7 day 1. Samples came from an open-label, multicenter, first-in-human phase I dose-escalation trial of ivuxolimab. Adults with locally advanced or metastatic head and neck squamous cell, hepatocellular, melanoma or renal cell carcinoma were enrolled in the trial. Before TCR sequencing, CD4+ T cells and CD8+ T cells from peripheral blood were sorted into separate populations.

Note on this clone: No antigen is known for it. No base-level quality is on record; no much larger clone is a single base apart.

Sequences were derived from CD4+ or CD8+ T cells sorted from blood, sampled in a trial of the OX40 agonist ivuxolimab. The sequence was obtained from an adult with an advanced solid tumor such as melanoma, head and neck, liver or kidney cancer. Recombination linked TRBV5-1 to TRBJ1-2; the D gene is not confidently resolved. The CDR3 protein: CASSFAPYGYTF. DNA sequence: TGCGCCAGCAGCTTCGCCCCCTATGGCTACACCTTC. When the CDR3 is completed using the reference TRBV5-1 and TRBJ1-2 genes on either side, the full variable domain is KAGVTQTPRYLIKTRGQQVTLSCSPISGHRSVSWYQQTPGQGLQFLFEYFSETQRNKGNFPGRFSGRQFSNSRSEMNVSTLELGDSALYLCASSFAPYGYTFGSGTRLTVV.